This TCR beta chain was observed in a study of T cells in Graves' hyperthyroidism and ophthalmopathy. This clonotype has at least ten counts. Its antigen is unknown. Overall study results and limits: Model-based prediction identified ophthalmopathy a median approximately 6 months prior to its onset.

It was uncontrolled infection, other autoimmune disease, pregnancy or lactation that excluded patients. Diagnoses rested on clinical symptoms, serum thyroxine and TRAb, thyroid ultrasound and orbital computed tomography. From 9 to 10 ml of fresh peripheral blood, PBMCs were isolated. TCR beta CDR3 region amplification was performed from RNA transcripts. A set of HTBI primers served as the primers for a first-round RT-PCR of the TCR CDR3. One entry per CDR3 protein results from TCRdb running MiXCR on the multiplex PCR reads. The sample has over 250,000 distinct CDR3 sequences; about 25% are singletons. The receptor comes from a man aged 40-50 years with Graves' hyperthyroidism that later progressed to Graves' ophthalmopathy. The sequencing sample was made of blood.

The DNA for the CDR3 is TGCGCCAGCAGTGGGAGCTTCCAAGAGACCCAGTACTTC. This encodes CASSGSFQETQYF. The chain couples TRBV10-1 to TRBJ2-5; no clear D gene. Germline values: CDR1 WNHNN, CDR2 SYGVQD (reference sequence). This CDR3 spans 13 amino acids. Trimming removed 4 bases from V and 1 base from J, with 7 bases in between.